One and the same sample provided the 7 T cell receptor beta chains below, sequenced in a study of blood T cell repertoires in COVID-19. Profiled with immunoSEQ multiplex PCR; TCRdb holds only in-frame clones, not every one. Of 150,000 to 200,000 clones detected, around 86% appear once; the ten largest clones hold more than 7.5%. The sample consisted of peripheral blood. The source is a man aged 45-65 years with active or convalescent COVID-19.

V gene TRBV28 combines with J gene TRBJ1-5; 9 bases are shared with TRBD1. CDR1 and CDR2 (germline): MDHEN, SYDVKM. V gave up 7 bases and J gave up 1 base; unmatched junction bases: 8. CDR3 length: 16 amino acids. Written as DNA, the CDR3 is TGTGCCAGCACCGAATCCGGACAGGGGAGCAATCAGCCCCAGCATTTT. Protein product: CASTESGQGSNQPQHF.

This chain connects TRBV18 to TRBJ1-2; D remains unclear. The CDR3 extends over 13 amino acids. From germline, CDR1 is KGHSH and CDR2 LQKENI. V was clipped by 0 bases and J by 2 bases, with 4 bases between them. The CDR3 DNA reads as TGTGCCAGCTCACCACCGGAGAACTATGGCTACACCTTC. Protein: CASSPPENYGYTF.

This clone was observed a handful of times. The gene calls are TRBV5-4 and TRBJ2-5; D is possibly TRBD2 (5 bases). Trimming removed 5 bases from V and 4 bases from J, with 12 bases in between. CDR1 SGHNT and CDR2 YYREEE come from the germline V gene (reference sequence). The CDR3 spans 13 residues. CDR3 sequence (DNA): TGTGCCAGCAGTCCTGGTCGGGGAGAGACCCAGTACTTC. It translates to CASSPGRGETQYF.

The chain carries TRBV14 and TRBJ2-1, with 14 bases aligning to TRBD2. The CDR3 sequence is 16 residues long. From germline, CDR1 is SGHDN and CDR2 FVKESK. V lost 3 bases, J lost 8 bases, and 6 bases stayed unmatched. CDR3 in amino acids: CASSHGGTSGSHEQFF. The CDR3 nucleotides read TGTGCCAGCAGCCATGGAGGGACTAGCGGGAGTCATGAGCAGTTCTTC.

The chain carries TRBV24-1 and TRBJ1-5; TRBD1 matches at 9 bases. Germline V gene data show CDR1 as KGHDR and CDR2 as SFDVKD. V lost 3 bases, J lost 3 bases, and 2 bases stayed unmatched. This CDR3 comprises 15 residues. The CDR3 region is CATSDNRGPNQPQHF. For the CDR3, the DNA is TGTGCCACCAGTGATAACAGGGGGCCCAATCAGCCCCAGCATTTT.

This clone was seen more than once but under ten times. This chain joins TRBV11-2 and TRBJ2-1; 7 bases are a match to TRBD1. J was trimmed by 6 bases and V by 5 bases; bases with no gene match: 4. The CDR3 length is 13 residues. From germline, CDR1 is SGHAT and CDR2 FQNNGV. The CDR3 here is CASSNRGSNEQFF. The CDR3 bases are TGTGCCAGCAGCAACAGGGGATCCAATGAGCAGTTCTTC.

V usage is TRBV3-1 (or the pseudogene TRBV3-2) and J usage is TRBJ2-1, with 7 bases aligning to TRBD2. After removal of 3 bases from V and 4 bases from J, the junction contained 3 bases not matched to a gene. CDR1 and CDR2 from the germline V gene are LGHDT and YNNKEL (reference sequence). This CDR3 has 14 amino acids. DNA for the CDR3: TGTGCCAGCAGCCAGGCGGGGGAATACAATGAGCAGTTCTTC. It yields the protein CASSQAGEYNEQFF.